The 19 T cell receptor beta chains presented below share a single source sample, sequenced in a study of T cell responses to AZD1222 COVID-19 vaccine. Clones were sequenced by immunoSEQ multiplex PCR, and TCRdb holds only the in-frame ones, with some missing. This sample has some 190,000 clones, with around 92% found just once. The input for sequencing was peripheral blood, taken on day 0 of AZD1222 vaccination. These receptors were collected from an adult in good health.

The chain has TRBV2 and TRBJ1-2; TRBD1 aligns across 8 bases. J was trimmed by 7 bases and V by 6 bases; bases with no gene match: 4. This CDR3 region has 12 residues. The germline gives CDR1 SNHLY, CDR2 FYNNEI. For the CDR3, the DNA is TGTGCCAGCAGCGCGACAGGGGCTGGCTACACCTTC. This encodes CASSATGAGYTF.

V is TRBV2 and J is TRBJ2-7; D is perhaps TRBD2 (6 bases). V was shortened by 6 bases and J by 2 bases, with 14 bases between the two germline ends. CDR1 SNHLY and CDR2 FYNNEI come from the germline V gene. This CDR3 has 14 amino acids. CDR3 bases: TGTGCCAGCAGGGGGGGAGGAGGGGCCTACGAGCAGTACTTC. Amino acids: CASRGGGGAYEQYF.

The count of this clone is one. The chain carries TRBV24-1 and TRBJ2-3, with 7 bases fitting TRBD1. The germline V gene encodes CDR1 KGHDR and CDR2 SFDVKD. Trimming took 6 bases from V and 4 from J; bases not matched to a gene: 3. The CDR3 extends over 13 amino acids. The CDR3 sequence: CATSQTGADTQYF. For the CDR3, the DNA is TGTGCCACCAGTCAAACAGGGGCAGATACGCAGTATTTT.

This clone is a singleton in its sample. V gene TRBV2 combines with J gene TRBJ1-1, with 8 bases aligning to TRBD1. V lost 6 bases to trimming and J lost 1 base; unmatched junction nucleotides: 4. Per germline, CDR1 SNHLY and CDR2 FYNNEI. This CDR3 is 14 amino acids long. CDR3 region: CASSVGQGNTEAFF. CDR3 nucleotides: TGTGCCAGCAGCGTTGGACAGGGGAACACTGAAGCTTTCTTT. Filled out from reference TRBV2 and TRBJ1-1, the complete variable domain reads EPEVTQTPSHQVTQMGQEVILRCVPISNHLYFYWYRQILGQKVEFLVSFYNNEISEKSEIFDDQFSVERPDGSNFTLKIRSTKLEDSAMYFCASSVGQGNTEAFFGQGTRLTVV.

The chain has TRBV10-3 and TRBJ1-5; the D is unclear. Trimming left V 4 bases short and J 5 bases short, with 15 bases between. CDR3 length: 15 residues. Germline lookup yields CDR1 ENHRY and CDR2 SYGVKD. The chain's CDR3 is CAISGGLAGHQPQHF. The DNA of the CDR3 is TGTGCCATCAGTGGGGGATTGGCAGGTCATCAGCCCCAGCATTTT.

The chain recombines TRBV2 with TRBJ1-2; 8 nucleotides line up with TRBD1. Germline values: CDR1 SNHLY, CDR2 FYNNEI. The J segment lost 4 bases and the V segment lost 4 bases, leaving 5 bases of the junction unmatched. There are 14 residues in the CDR3. CDR3 region: CASSGYGQGYGYTF. The CDR3 DNA reads as TGTGCCAGCAGTGGATACGGACAGGGCTATGGCTACACCTTC.

V gene TRBV3-1 (or the pseudogene TRBV3-2) combines with J gene TRBJ1-4, with 8 bases that match TRBD1. V shed 4 bases, J shed 7 bases, and the junction held 8 bases outside the gene matches. The CDR3 has 15 amino acids. The germline V gene has CDR1 LGHDT and CDR2 YNNKEL (reference sequence). For the CDR3, the DNA is TGTGCCAGCAGCCGCGGGACAGGTCTTTTTGAAAAACTGTTTTTT. Amino acids: CASSRGTGLFEKLFF.

The chain recombines TRBV12-3 or TRBV12-4 with TRBJ2-4; 9 positions match TRBD1. The CDR3 spans 11 residues. Germline trimming cut 5 bases from V and 14 bases from J; bases unmatched to any gene: 4. CDR3 sequence: CASSAGQGKYF. The CDR3 DNA is TGTGCCAGCAGTGCCGGACAGGGGAAGTACTTC.

This clone was seen a single time. The chain carries TRBV6-5 and TRBJ2-1; D may be TRBD1 or TRBD2 (6 bases each). Germline assignment: CDR1 MNHEY and CDR2 SVGAGI. The V and J ends lost 5 bases and 8 bases respectively, with 19 bases between them. The CDR3 runs 15 residues. The CDR3: CASSPQEGGMDEQFF. The CDR3 DNA sequence: TGTGCCAGCAGTCCTCAGGAGGGGGGCATGGATGAGCAGTTCTTC.

The CDR3 reads CASSWMGQGNEKLFF. Here the CDR3 DNA reads TGCGCCAGCAGCTGGATGGGACAGGGAAATGAAAAACTGTTTTTT. V and J are TRBV5-1 and TRBJ1-4, with 9 bases aligning to TRBD1. Germline V CDR1 and CDR2: SGHRS, YFSETQ. The CDR3 loop spans 15 amino acids. Losses at the gene ends were 3 bases for V and 5 bases for J; bases not matched to a gene: 5.

The gene calls are TRBV3-1 (or the pseudogene TRBV3-2) and TRBJ2-1; weak D call: TRBD1 (5 bases). Germline V gene data show CDR1 as LGHDT and CDR2 as YNNKEL (reference sequence). This CDR3 region has 14 residues. V was cut by 1 base and J by 4 bases, with 8 bases left in between. CDR3 nucleotide sequence: TGTGCCAGCAGCCAAGCGCAGGGATACAATGAGCAGTTCTTC. Protein product: CASSQAQGYNEQFF.

The gene calls are TRBV4-1 and TRBJ1-1; TRBD1 is a possible D gene (5 bases). Germline loops: CDR1 MGHRA, CDR2 YSYEKL. V was trimmed by 4 bases and J by 4 bases, leaving 16 bases between them. The CDR3 covers 15 residues. CDR3 DNA sequence: TGCGCCAGCAGCCTCCGTGACAGCCGGGTCACTGAAGCTTTCTTT. It specifies CASSLRDSRVTEAFF.

V usage is TRBV2 and J usage is TRBJ1-2; 7 bases agree with TRBD1. The CDR3 is 14 residues long. Trimming at V came to 6 bases and at J to 4 bases, leaving 8 bases not matched to a gene. Germline assignment: CDR1 SNHLY and CDR2 FYNNEI. CDR3 DNA sequence: TGTGCCAGCAGGACGACAGGGATAGGCTATGGCTACACCTTC. Protein: CASRTTGIGYGYTF.

V usage is TRBV10-2 and J usage is TRBJ2-7; no firm D call. The CDR3 length is 14 residues. The V gene's germline CDR1 is WSHSY and CDR2 SAAADI. Trimming left V 8 bases short and J 0 bases short, with 14 bases between. CDR3 amino acids: CASRFLGPSYEQYF. The CDR3 DNA follows: TGCGCCAGCCGGTTTCTGGGCCCCTCCTACGAGCAGTACTTC.

The chain has TRBV27 and TRBJ1-1; 7 nucleotides line up with TRBD1. Germline CDR1 reads MNHEY; CDR2 reads SMNVEV (reference sequence). Losses at the gene ends were 5 bases for V and 1 base for J; bases not matched to a gene: 4. This CDR3 region has 14 residues. CDR3 residues: CASSTRQGNTEAFF. CDR3 nucleotide sequence: TGTGCCAGCAGTACCCGACAGGGGAACACTGAAGCTTTCTTT.

The gene calls are TRBV20-1 and TRBJ2-6; D gene uncertain. The CDR3 spans 15 residues. Trimming took 3 bases from V and 0 from J, leaving 9 bases between them. The germline CDR1 and CDR2 sequences are DFQATT and SNEGSKA (reference sequence). Here the CDR3 reads CSASVPTSGANVLTF. CDR3 DNA: TGCAGTGCTAGTGTTCCGACCTCTGGGGCCAACGTCCTGACTTTC.

The V and J genes are TRBV5-1 and TRBJ1-6, with 8 bases lining up with TRBD1. Germline-derived CDR1 and CDR2 are SGHRS and YFSETQ. V was clipped by 4 bases and J by 2 bases; unmatched bases: 11. This CDR3 region has 18 residues. DNA for the CDR3: TGCGCCAGCAGCCCCGCCGGACAGGGTAACGCCTATAATTCACCCCTCCACTTT. It translates to CASSPAGQGNAYNSPLHF.

The chain uses TRBV10-3 and TRBJ2-7; possibly TRBD1 for D (6 bases). This CDR3 is 12 amino acids long. Germline V gives CDR1 ENHRY, CDR2 SYGVKD. Trimming took 10 bases from V and 0 from J, leaving 10 bases between them. The CDR3 region is CATQDSSYEQYF. The CDR3 bases are TGTGCCACCCAGGACAGCTCCTACGAGCAGTACTTC.

The chain is built from TRBV11-1 and TRBJ1-2; 9 bases are a match to TRBD1. CDR1 and CDR2 from the germline V gene are SGHAT and FQDESV (reference sequence). V was pared by 2 bases and J by 4 bases, with 5 bases of the junction left unmatched. CDR3 length: 15 amino acids. The CDR3 here is CASSLSDRGAYGYTF. The CDR3 DNA reads as TGTGCCAGCAGCTTATCGGACAGGGGAGCCTATGGCTACACCTTC.